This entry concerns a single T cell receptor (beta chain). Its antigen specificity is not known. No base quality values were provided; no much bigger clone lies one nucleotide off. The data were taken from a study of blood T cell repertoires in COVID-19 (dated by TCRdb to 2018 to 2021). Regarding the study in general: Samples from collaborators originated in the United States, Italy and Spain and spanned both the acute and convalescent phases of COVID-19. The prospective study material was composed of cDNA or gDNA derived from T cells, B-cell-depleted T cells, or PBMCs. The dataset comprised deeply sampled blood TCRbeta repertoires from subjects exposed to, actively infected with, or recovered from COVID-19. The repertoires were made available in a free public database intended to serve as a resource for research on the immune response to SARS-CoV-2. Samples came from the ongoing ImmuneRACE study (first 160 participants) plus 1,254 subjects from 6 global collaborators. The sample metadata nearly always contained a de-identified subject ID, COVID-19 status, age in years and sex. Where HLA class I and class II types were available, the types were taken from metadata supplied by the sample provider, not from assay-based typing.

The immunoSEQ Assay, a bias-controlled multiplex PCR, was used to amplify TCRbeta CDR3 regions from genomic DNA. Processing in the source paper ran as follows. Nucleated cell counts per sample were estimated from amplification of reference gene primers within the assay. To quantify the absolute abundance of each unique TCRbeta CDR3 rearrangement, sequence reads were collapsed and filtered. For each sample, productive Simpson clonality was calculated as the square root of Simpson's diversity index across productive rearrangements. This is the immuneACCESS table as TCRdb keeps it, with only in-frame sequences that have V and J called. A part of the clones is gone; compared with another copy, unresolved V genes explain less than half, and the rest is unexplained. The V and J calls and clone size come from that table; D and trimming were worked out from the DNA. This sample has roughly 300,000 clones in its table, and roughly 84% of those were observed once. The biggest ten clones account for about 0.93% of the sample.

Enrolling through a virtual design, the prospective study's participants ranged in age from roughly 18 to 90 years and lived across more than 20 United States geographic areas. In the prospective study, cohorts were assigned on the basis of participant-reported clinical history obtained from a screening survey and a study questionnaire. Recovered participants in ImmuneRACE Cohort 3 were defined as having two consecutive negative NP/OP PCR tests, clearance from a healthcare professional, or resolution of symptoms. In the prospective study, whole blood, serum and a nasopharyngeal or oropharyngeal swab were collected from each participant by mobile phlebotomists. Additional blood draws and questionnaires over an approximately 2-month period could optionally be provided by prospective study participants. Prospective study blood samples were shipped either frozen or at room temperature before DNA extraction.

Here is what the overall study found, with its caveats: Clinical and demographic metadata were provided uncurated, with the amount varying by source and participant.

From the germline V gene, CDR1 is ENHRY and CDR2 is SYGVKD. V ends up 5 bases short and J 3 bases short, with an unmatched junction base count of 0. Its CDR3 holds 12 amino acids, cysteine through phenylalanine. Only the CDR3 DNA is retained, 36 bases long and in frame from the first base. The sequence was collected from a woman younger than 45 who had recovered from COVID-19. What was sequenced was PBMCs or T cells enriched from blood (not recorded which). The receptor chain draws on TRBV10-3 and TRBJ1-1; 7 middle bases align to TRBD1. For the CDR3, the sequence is CAISTGDTEAFF. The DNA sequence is TGTGCCATCAGTACAGGGGACACTGAAGCTTTCTTT.